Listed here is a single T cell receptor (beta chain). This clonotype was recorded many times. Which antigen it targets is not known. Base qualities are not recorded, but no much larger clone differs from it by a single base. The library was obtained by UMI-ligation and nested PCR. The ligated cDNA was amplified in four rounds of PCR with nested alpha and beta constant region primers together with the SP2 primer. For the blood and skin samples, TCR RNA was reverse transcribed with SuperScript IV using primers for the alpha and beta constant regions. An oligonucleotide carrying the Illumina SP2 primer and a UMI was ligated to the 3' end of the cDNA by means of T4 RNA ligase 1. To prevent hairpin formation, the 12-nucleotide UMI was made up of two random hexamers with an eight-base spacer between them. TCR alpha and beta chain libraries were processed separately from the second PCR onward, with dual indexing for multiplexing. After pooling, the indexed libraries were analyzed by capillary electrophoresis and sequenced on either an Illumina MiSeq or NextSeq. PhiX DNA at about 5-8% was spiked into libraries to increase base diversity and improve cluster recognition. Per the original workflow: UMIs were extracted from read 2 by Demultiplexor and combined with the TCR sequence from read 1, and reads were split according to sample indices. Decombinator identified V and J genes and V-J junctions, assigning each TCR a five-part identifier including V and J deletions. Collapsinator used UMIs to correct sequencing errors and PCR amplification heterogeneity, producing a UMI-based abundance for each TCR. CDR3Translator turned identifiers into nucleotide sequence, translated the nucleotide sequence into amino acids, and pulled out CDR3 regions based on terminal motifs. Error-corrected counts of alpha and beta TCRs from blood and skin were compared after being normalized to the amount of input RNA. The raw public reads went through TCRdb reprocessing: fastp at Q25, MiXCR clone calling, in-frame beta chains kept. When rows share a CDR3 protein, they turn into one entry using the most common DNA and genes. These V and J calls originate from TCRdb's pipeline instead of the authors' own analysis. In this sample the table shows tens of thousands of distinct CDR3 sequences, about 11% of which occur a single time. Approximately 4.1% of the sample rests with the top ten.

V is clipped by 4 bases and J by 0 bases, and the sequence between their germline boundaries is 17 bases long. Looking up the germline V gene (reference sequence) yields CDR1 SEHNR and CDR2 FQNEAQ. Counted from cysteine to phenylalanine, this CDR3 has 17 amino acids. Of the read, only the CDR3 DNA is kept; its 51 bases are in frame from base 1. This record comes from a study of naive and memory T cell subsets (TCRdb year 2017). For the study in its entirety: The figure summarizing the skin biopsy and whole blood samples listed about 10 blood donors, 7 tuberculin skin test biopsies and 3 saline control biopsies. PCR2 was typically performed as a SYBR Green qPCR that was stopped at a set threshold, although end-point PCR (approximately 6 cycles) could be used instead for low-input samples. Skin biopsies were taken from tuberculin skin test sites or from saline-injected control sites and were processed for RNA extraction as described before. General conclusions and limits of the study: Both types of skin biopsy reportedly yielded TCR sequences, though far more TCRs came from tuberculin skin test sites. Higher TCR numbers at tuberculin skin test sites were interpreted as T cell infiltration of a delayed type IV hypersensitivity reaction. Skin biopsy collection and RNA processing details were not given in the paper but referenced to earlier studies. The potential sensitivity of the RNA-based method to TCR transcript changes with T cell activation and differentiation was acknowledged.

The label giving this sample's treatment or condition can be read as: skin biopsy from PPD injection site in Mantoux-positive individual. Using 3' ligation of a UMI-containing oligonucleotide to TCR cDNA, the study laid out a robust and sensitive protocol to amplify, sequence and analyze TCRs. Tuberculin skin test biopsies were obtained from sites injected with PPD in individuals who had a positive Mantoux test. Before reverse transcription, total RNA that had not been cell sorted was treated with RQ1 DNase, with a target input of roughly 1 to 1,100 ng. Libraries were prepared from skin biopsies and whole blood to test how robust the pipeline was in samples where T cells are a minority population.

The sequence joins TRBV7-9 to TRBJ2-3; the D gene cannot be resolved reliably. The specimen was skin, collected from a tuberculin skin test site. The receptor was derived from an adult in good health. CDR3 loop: CASSSPGNPLSTDTQYF. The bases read TGTGCCAGCAGCTCTCCAGGTAACCCGTTAAGCACAGATACGCAGTATTTT.